This T cell receptor (beta chain) came from a study of control samples from healthy donors and cancer patients (dated by TCRdb to about 2020). Concerning this clone itself: Its antigen is not yet known. No much larger clone is present one base from it, and per-base qualities are unavailable.

Libraries were made using the immunoSEQ multiplex PCR assay. TCRdb mirrors the immuneACCESS table, restricted to in-frame sequences. Some clones are absent from its copies; in checked studies, under half trace to an unresolved V gene, and the reason for the others is unknown. Recorded for this sample are over 100,000 clones; about 91% of them occurred a single time. The ten most abundant clones make up 3.4% of the sample. CDR1 LNHDA and CDR2 SQIVND are derived from the germline V gene (reference sequence). Trimming at the junction amounts to 6 bases on V and 3 bases on J, and the germline ends lie 18 bases apart. CDR3 length: 16 amino acids, cysteine to phenylalanine. CDR3 DNA only is kept here, 48 bases in frame from base 1.

Specimen: blood. The receptor was isolated from a man in his forties in good health. The chain uses TRBV19 and TRBJ1-5; TRBD1 is perhaps the D gene, given 5 matching bases. The DNA reads as follows: TGTGCCAGTAGCCCGTCTAGGGGCAGCGTCAATCAGCCCCAGCATTTT. This sequence encodes CASSPSRGSVNQPQHF.